The 30 T cell receptor beta chains below all came from one sample that was sequenced in a study of T cells in Graves' hyperthyroidism and ophthalmopathy. TCR beta CDR3 sequences were amplified from RNA transcripts. The TCR CDR3 first-round RT-PCR relied on the HTBI primer set. One entry per CDR3 protein, called by TCRdb with MiXCR from the multiplex PCR reads. Of 400,000 to 450,000 distinct CDR3 sequences in the sample, about 14% were seen once. Sequenced input: blood. The receptor set was obtained from a man younger than 35 with Graves' ophthalmopathy.

This clonotype appeared many times. The chain combines TRBV12-5 with TRBJ1-1, with D uncertain. The V gene lost 6 bases and the J gene lost 4 bases, with 6 bases spanning the gap. Germline-derived CDR1 and CDR2 are LGHNT and FRNRAP. The CDR3 runs 11 residues. CDR3 protein: CASGQATEAFF. As DNA, the CDR3 is TGTGCTAGTGGGCAGGCCACTGAAGCTTTCTTT.

The chain has TRBV5-1 and TRBJ2-3; TRBD2 matches at 7 bases. Germline V gives CDR1 SGHRS, CDR2 YFSETQ. This CDR3 contains 14 residues. Unmatched junction bases numbered 4, after V lost 5 bases and J lost 1 base. CDR3 in DNA: TGCGCCAGCAGATACACTAGCGGCACAGATACGCAGTATTTT. Protein: CASRYTSGTDTQYF.

Turning to this clonotype: The germline gene is not matched at one end of the junction; a read error may be the cause. The rearrangement joins TRBV7-9 to TRBJ2-7; TRBD1 matches at 9 bases. Germline values: CDR1 SEHNR, CDR2 FQNEAQ (reference sequence). This CDR3 region has 13 residues. CDR3 DNA: TGTGCCAACAGCTCTGGGACAGGGTACGAGCAGTACTTC. It codes for CANSSGTGYEQYF.

This clonotype was detected ten times or more. The chain combines TRBV24-1 with TRBJ2-7, with D perhaps assigned TRBD1 or TRBD2 (5 bases each). The CDR3 consists of 12 residues. V was cut by 4 bases and J by 3 bases, with 6 bases left in between. Germline CDR1 KGHDR, CDR2 SFDVKD. The CDR3 is CATSERGYEQYF. The CDR3 DNA reads as TGTGCCACCAGTGAGAGGGGCTACGAGCAGTACTTC.

In its sample, this clonotype was seen many times. This chain joins TRBV12-3 or TRBV12-4 and TRBJ1-1, with 10 bases fitting TRBD1. The CDR3 spans 14 residues. V dropped 6 bases and J dropped 3; count of bases not matched to a gene: 4. CDR3 amino acids: CASSPGQGDTEAFF. CDR3 in DNA: TGTGCCAGCAGCCCCGGACAGGGGGACACTGAAGCTTTCTTT.

On this clonotype: This clone may be a read error of a much larger clone one base away. J is TRBJ1-2 and V is TRBV5-1, with D possibly matching TRBD1 (5 bases). The CDR3 is 15 amino acids. Germline CDR1 SGHRS, CDR2 YFSETQ. The CDR3 coding sequence is TGCGCCAGCACCTTGCTAGGCGACTTAGGGGATGGCTACACCTTC. Protein product: CASTLLGDLGDGYTF.

This clonotype was recorded at least ten times. This chain uses TRBV20-1 with TRBJ2-7, with 11 bases that match TRBD2. The CDR3 is made up of 15 amino acids. Germline V gene data show CDR1 as DFQATT and CDR2 as SNEGSKA (reference sequence). The V and J ends lost 1 base and 1 base, in that order; junction bases with no gene match: 3. The CDR3 DNA reads TGCAGTGCTAGAGGTACTAGCGGGGGATCCTACGAGCAGTACTTC. Amino acids: CSARGTSGGSYEQYF.

There are many counts of this clonotype. V usage is TRBV30 and J usage is TRBJ1-1, with TRBD1 matching 9 bases. The CDR3 totals 17 residues. The V gene's germline CDR1 is GTSNPN and CDR2 SVGIG (reference sequence). After removal of 0 bases from V and 7 bases from J, the junction contained 15 bases not matched to a gene. Written as DNA, the CDR3 is TGTGCCTGGAGTGTCCCGGGACAGGGATCCCTGATCCTTGAAGCTTTCTTT. Amino acid sequence: CAWSVPGQGSLILEAFF.

The CDR3 coding sequence is TGTGCCTGGAGTGTTGGACGGGGATCCTACGAGCAGTACTTC. Encoded protein: CAWSVGRGSYEQYF. The chain links TRBV30 to TRBJ2-7, with D tentatively TRBD2 (5 bases). The CDR3 runs 14 residues. Trimming removed 0 bases from V and 1 base from J, with 10 bases in between. Per the germline V gene, CDR1 is GTSNPN and CDR2 is SVGIG (reference sequence).

V gene TRBV6-5 combines with J gene TRBJ2-1; D might be TRBD2 (6 bases). The CDR3 consists of 13 residues. Trimming removed 1 base from V and 9 bases from J, with 10 bases in between. Germline V lookup: CDR1 MNHEY, CDR2 SVGAGI. CDR3 DNA: TGTGCCAGCAGTTACTATCTCGGGGGTGAGCAGTTCTTC. It is translated as CASSYYLGGEQFF.

This clonotype was detected many times. The chain is built from TRBV13 and TRBJ2-3; 9 bases agree with TRBD2. The CDR3 is 15 residues long. Trimming at V came to 0 bases and at J to 4 bases, leaving 2 bases not matched to a gene. Per germline, CDR1 PRHDT and CDR2 FYEKMQ (reference sequence). CDR3 DNA: TGTGCCAGCAGCTTAGGGCTAGCGGGGCCAGATACGCAGTATTTT. It specifies CASSLGLAGPDTQYF.

This clonotype was seen more than once but under ten times. This chain uses TRBV6-2 or TRBV6-3 with TRBJ2-1; weak D call: TRBD2 (6 bases). The V gene's germline CDR1 is MNHEY and CDR2 SVGEGT. The V end lost 6 bases, the J end lost 3 bases, and 18 bases lay between the germline ends. The CDR3 is 16 amino acids. For the CDR3, the DNA is TGTGCCAGCAGCCGCCCACCGGGGGTCTACTACAATGAGCAGTTCTTC. This codes for CASSRPPGVYYNEQFF.

The CDR3 sequence is CASGVDGKGYEQYF. CDR3 DNA sequence: TGCGCCAGCGGAGTGGACGGGAAGGGCTACGAGCAGTACTTC. V gene TRBV5-1 combines with J gene TRBJ2-7; perhaps TRBD2 as D (5 bases). CDR1 is SGHRS, CDR2 YFSETQ, per germline. This CDR3 contains 14 residues. Trimming left V 7 bases short and J 3 bases short, with 17 bases between.

This clonotype was counted at least ten times. The genes are TRBV6-1 and TRBJ1-1; D is perhaps TRBD1 (6 bases). The germline V gene has CDR1 MNHNS and CDR2 SASEGT. The V and J ends lost 10 bases and 6 bases respectively, with 18 bases between them. The CDR3 totals 13 residues. The CDR3 coding sequence is TGTGCCACTTCCTGGGGGGCAGAAGCTGAAGCTTTCTTT. This gives the protein CATSWGAEAEAFF.

This clonotype came up many times. The chain has TRBV27 and TRBJ2-3; D possibly matches TRBD1 or TRBD2 (5 bases each). This CDR3 has 14 residues. The germline gives CDR1 MNHEY, CDR2 SMNVEV (reference sequence). The V end was cut by 7 bases, the J end by 5 bases, with 16 bases between. This CDR3 reads CASTPGGQRDTQYF. Here the CDR3 DNA reads TGTGCCAGCACCCCTGGGGGTCAGCGAGATACGCAGTATTTT.

This clonotype was detected ten times or more. V and J are TRBV27 and TRBJ2-5, with TRBD2 identical over 16 bases. The CDR3 has 16 residues. J was trimmed by 5 bases and V by 5 bases; bases with no gene match: 5. CDR1 and CDR2 from the germline V gene are MNHEY and SMNVEV (reference sequence). For the CDR3, the DNA is TGTGCCAGCAGTCAGGGACTAGCGGGGGGGCCGGAGACCCAGTACTTC. Its protein is CASSQGLAGGPETQYF.

V is TRBV10-2 and J is TRBJ2-1; 8 bases fit TRBD2. CDR1 is WSHSY, CDR2 SAAADI, per germline. The V gene end was trimmed by 5 bases and the J gene end by 10 bases; junction bases not matched to a gene: 13. This CDR3 comprises 15 residues. CDR3 loop: CASSPGIYSGVEQFF. Written as DNA, the CDR3 is TGCGCCAGCAGTCCGGGAATTTATAGCGGGGTAGAGCAGTTCTTC.

This clonotype was observed at least ten times. The chain carries TRBV7-9 and TRBJ2-7; D possibly corresponds to TRBD1 (7 bases). The CDR3 is 14 residues long. Trimming pared 0 bases from V and 6 bases from J, leaving 12 bases between. Germline CDR1 reads SEHNR; CDR2 reads FQNEAQ (reference sequence). In DNA form, the CDR3 reads TGTGCCAGCAGCTTAGCTGCAGGGGGAGGCGAGCAGTACTTC. It encodes CASSLAAGGGEQYF.

The chain carries TRBV6-5 and TRBJ2-1, with D uncertain. The V end lost 0 bases, the J end lost 5 bases, and 8 bases lay between the germline ends. The CDR3 sequence is 14 residues long. Germline CDR1 and CDR2: MNHEY and SVGAGI. Here the CDR3 DNA reads TGTGCCAGCAGTTACTCGTTTAGGGACAATGAGCAGTTCTTC. Its translation is CASSYSFRDNEQFF.

The table lists this clonotype with many counts. V usage is TRBV20-1 and J usage is TRBJ1-2; D ambiguous. The CDR3 contains 13 residues. V lost 3 bases and J lost 6, with 14 bases in between. Germline V gives CDR1 DFQATT, CDR2 SNEGSKA (reference sequence). Here the CDR3 reads CSASLRVGDGYTF. The CDR3 DNA reads as TGCAGTGCTAGTTTGCGTGTCGGGGATGGCTACACCTTC.

The chain carries TRBV19 and TRBJ2-1, with D possibly being TRBD1 or TRBD2 (6 bases each). The CDR3 is 15 residues long. Germline lookup yields CDR1 LNHDA and CDR2 SQIVND (reference sequence). V lost 5 bases and J 9 bases, leaving 20 bases between the germline ends. The CDR3 bases are TGTGCCAGTAGTCTTGGTCCTCCCGGGGGCAGTGAGCAGTTCTTC. Protein product: CASSLGPPGGSEQFF.

This clonotype was observed at least ten times. The rearrangement joins TRBV2 to TRBJ2-6; D not certain. Germline V CDR1 and CDR2: SNHLY, FYNNEI. The CDR3 length is 14 residues. V lost 3 bases and J lost 1, with 4 bases in between. The CDR3 region is CASSDGSGANVLTF. CDR3 DNA: TGTGCCAGCAGTGATGGGTCTGGGGCCAACGTCCTGACTTTC.

The rearrangement joins TRBV7-9 to TRBJ2-1; 9 nucleotides match TRBD1. Germline assignment: CDR1 SEHNR and CDR2 FQNEAQ (reference sequence). The V and J ends lost 2 bases and 0 bases, in that order; junction bases with no gene match: 5. The CDR3 has 17 residues. This CDR3 is CASSLLGTGSSYNEQFF. Written as DNA, the CDR3 is TGTGCCAGCAGCTTACTTGGGACAGGGAGCTCCTACAATGAGCAGTTCTTC.

The sample holds a few counts of this clonotype. The rearrangement joins TRBV4-1 to TRBJ2-1; no firm D call. Germline CDR1 MGHRA, CDR2 YSYEKL. The CDR3 is made up of 12 amino acids. With 0 bases removed from V and 7 bases from J, the gap between germline ends came to 4 bases. The CDR3 reads CASSQDWNEQFF. The CDR3 region has the DNA TGCGCCAGCAGCCAAGATTGGAATGAGCAGTTCTTC.

This clonotype was seen at least ten times. The gene calls are TRBV5-5 and TRBJ2-7, with 9 bases lining up with TRBD1. Germline-derived CDR1 and CDR2 are SGHKS and YYEKEE (reference sequence). V shed 7 bases and J 2 bases; nucleotides not matched to a gene: 7. The length of the CDR3 is 14 residues. The CDR3 loop is CASGTGTGPYEQYF. The CDR3 DNA is TGTGCCAGCGGAACCGGGACAGGGCCCTACGAGCAGTACTTC.

This clonotype was seen a few times. This chain uses TRBV14 with TRBJ2-3; the match to TRBD2 covers 12 bases. The ends lost 3 bases at V and 2 bases at J; junction bases unmatched: 3. The CDR3 runs to 16 residues. CDR1 SGHDN and CDR2 FVKESK come from the germline V gene. The CDR3 sequence: CASSHGLAGFTDTQYF. Written as DNA, the CDR3 is TGTGCCAGCAGCCACGGACTAGCGGGGTTCACAGATACGCAGTATTTT. Drawing the rest from reference TRBV14 and TRBJ2-3, the complete variable domain is EAGVTQFPSHSVIEKGQTVTLRCDPISGHDNLYWYRRVMGKEIKFLLHFVKESKQDESGMPNNRFLAERTGGTYSTLKVQPAELEDSGVYFCASSHGLAGFTDTQYFGPGTRLTVL.

This clonotype showed up just a few times. The chain is built from TRBV7-6 and TRBJ1-3; D remains unclear. CDR3 length equals 14 residues. Germline CDR1 and CDR2: SGHVS and FNYEAQ. V lost 1 base and J lost 6, with 10 bases in between. The CDR3 DNA is TGTGCCAGCAGCTTAGGAGGAGGTGTAAACACCATATATTTT. Encoded protein: CASSLGGGVNTIYF.

This clonotype was found many times. V gene TRBV10-3 combines with J gene TRBJ2-3; no clear D gene. The V gene's germline CDR1 is ENHRY and CDR2 SYGVKD. The CDR3 is made up of 13 amino acids. Trimming stripped 10 bases from V and 0 bases from J, with 11 bases between. The CDR3 region has the DNA TGTGCCACGACCGGGTATAGCACAGATACGCAGTATTTT. It codes for CATTGYSTDTQYF.

The CDR3 DNA sequence: TGCGCCAGCAGCCCTGGGCTTGGGACTAGCGGGAGTTCAGATACGCAGTATTTT. Its translation: CASSPGLGTSGSSDTQYF. The gene calls are TRBV5-1 and TRBJ2-3; 14 nucleotides agree with TRBD2. CDR1 and CDR2 (germline): SGHRS, YFSETQ. V gave up 4 bases and J gave up 4 bases; unmatched junction bases: 11. CDR3 length: 18 amino acids.

This clonotype was picked up many times. V is TRBV18 and J is TRBJ2-7; 9 bases are shared with TRBD1. This CDR3 has 14 residues. The trim removed 8 bases at V and 3 bases at J, leaving 8 bases unmatched. Germline V gene data show CDR1 as KGHSH and CDR2 as LQKENI. CDR3 residues: CASRTGAGIYEQYF. CDR3 nucleotides: TGTGCCAGCCGGACAGGGGCCGGAATCTACGAGCAGTACTTC. The variable domain in full, completed from reference TRBV18 and TRBJ2-7, reads NAGVMQNPRHLVRRRGQEARLRCSPMKGHSHVYWYRQLPEEGLKFMVYLQKENIIDESGMPKERFSAEFPKEGPSILRIQQVVRGDSAAYFCASRTGAGIYEQYFGPGTRLTVT.